This is a list of T cell receptor beta chains from one sample in a study of blood T cell repertoires in COVID-19. Assay used: immunoSEQ multiplex PCR; TCRdb lists only in-frame clones, some missing. The top ten clones hold about 9.4% of a sample with roughly 390,000 clones, around 87% of them seen once. Sequenced sample: peripheral blood. These receptors were taken from a woman in her 30s with COVID-19, enrolled during active disease. The CDR3 runs from the conserved cysteine through the conserved F or W. D genes are given only for firm matches. Not all rows give a size; the values are once, few, many and, for expanded clones, a class.

>TRBV6-5|-|TRBJ1-1|-
TGTGCCAGTTCGGGGATGAACACTGAAGCTTTCTTT
CASSGMNTEAFF
>TRBV6-5|-|TRBJ2-2|-
TGTGCCAGCAGTTCCGAAGGAGCGGGTGAAACCGGGGAGCTGTTTTTT
CASSSEGAGETGELFF
>TRBV29-1|TRBD2|TRBJ2-1|few
TGCAGCGTCAAATCCCGGGAGGGCCCCTACAATGAGCAGTTCTTC
CSVKSREGPYNEQFF
>TRBV19|-|TRBJ1-1|-
TGTGCCAGTAGTCCGGGCACTGAAGCTTTCTTT
CASSPGTEAFF
>TRBV27|-|TRBJ1-5|once
TGTGCCAGCAGTTTAAGCAATAGCAATCAGCCCCAGCATTTT
CASSLSNSNQPQHF
>TRBV28|TRBD1|TRBJ2-5|-
TGTGCCTCCTCCGGGAGACAGGGGGTCTTGTACCAAGAGACCCAGTACTTC
CASSGRQGVLYQETQYF
>TRBV18|TRBD1|TRBJ1-1|-
TGTGCCAGCTCACCACTGGGACAGGGGTTCACTGAAGCTTTCTTT
CASSPLGQGFTEAFF
>TRBV5-6|-|TRBJ1-1|-
TGTGCCAGCAGCCCAGCTTTTTTACAGGCCACTGAAGCTTTCTTT
CASSPAFLQATEAFF
>TRBV4-1|TRBD2|TRBJ2-1|few
TGCGCCAGCAGCCCGGGGACTAGCGTTGACAATGAGCAGTTCTTC
CASSPGTSVDNEQFF
>TRBV12-3/TRBV12-4|TRBD1|TRBJ1-2|once
TGTGCCAGCAGTCCGACAGGGGCAAGAGGCTACACCTTC
CASSPTGARGYTF
>TRBV9|TRBD2|TRBJ2-7|-
TGTGCCAGCAGCGTAGCGGGAGGTGGCTACGAGCAGTACTTC
CASSVAGGGYEQYF
>TRBV7-9|TRBD1|TRBJ2-7|-
TGTGCCAGCAGCTTAGCCCAGACCGGACAGGGGGCATTCTACGAGCAGTACTTC
CASSLAQTGQGAFYEQYF
>TRBV3-1/TRBV3-2|TRBD1|TRBJ2-1|-
TGTGCCAGCAGCCTGCAGGGGGCAGGTGGGGGCAATGAGCAGTTCTTC
CASSLQGAGGGNEQFF
>TRBV6-2/TRBV6-3|-|TRBJ1-6|-
TGTGCCAGCAGTTACGGGGCGTATAATTCACCCCTCCACTTT
CASSYGAYNSPLHF
>TRBV11-2|-|TRBJ2-1|-
TGTGCCAGCAGCTTAGGCTACCGGAGGGACGGGCAGTTCTTC
CASSLGYRRDGQFF
>TRBV6-2/TRBV6-3|TRBD1|TRBJ2-2|once
TGTGCCAGCAGTCTACGTGGACAGGGTGCGAACACCGGGGAGCTGTTTTTT
CASSLRGQGANTGELFF
>TRBV24-1|TRBD1|TRBJ1-5|-
TGTGCCACCAGTGATAGACGGGACAGGGGTAAAGCGATGAGGAATCAGCCCCAGCATTTT
CATSDRRDRGKAMRNQPQHF
>TRBV5-5|TRBD2|TRBJ2-7|-
TGTGCCAGCAGCTTGGTAGCGGGTAGGTCCTCGTTGGAGTACTTC
CASSLVAGRSSLEYF
>TRBV6-6|TRBD1|TRBJ1-5|-
TGTGCCAGCAGTTTCCGGACAGGGGGCGGTCAGCCCCAGCATTTT
CASSFRTGGGQPQHF
>TRBV18|-|TRBJ2-5|-
TGTGCCAGCTCACCTGGGGACACTCAAGAGACCCAGTACTTC
CASSPGDTQETQYF
>TRBV6-5|-|TRBJ1-1|-
TGTGCCAGCAGGGACGGGAGGATCAGCAAAGCTTTCTTT
CASRDGRISKAFF
>TRBV5-4|TRBD2|TRBJ2-2|-
TGTGCCAGCAGCCCGACGACTAGCGCTATCTACACCGGGGAGCTGTTTTTT
CASSPTTSAIYTGELFF
>TRBV24-1|TRBD2|TRBJ2-1|few
TGTGCCACCAGTGATAGCGGGAGGGGGAATGAGCAGTTCTTC
CATSDSGRGNEQFF
>TRBV7-3|TRBD2|TRBJ2-3|-
TGTGCCAACCCGACTAGCGGGATAAACACAGATACGCAGTATTTT
CANPTSGINTDTQYF
>TRBV14|-|TRBJ1-6|-
TGTGCCAGCAGCCCCCGACAGAATAATTCACCCCTCCACTTT
CASSPRQNNSPLHF
>TRBV2|-|TRBJ2-7|-
TGTGCCAGCAGTATGAAGTACTACGAGGCGTACGAGCAGTACTTC
CASSMKYYEAYEQYF
>TRBV9|TRBD2|TRBJ2-1|-
TGTGCCAGCAGCGATGGGACTAGCGGAGGATACAATGAGCAGTTCTTC
CASSDGTSGGYNEQFF
>TRBV14|-|TRBJ1-4|-
TGTGCCAGCAGCCAAGACCAGGTGGTTGAAAAACTGTTTTTT
CASSQDQVVEKLFF
>TRBV28|-|TRBJ1-4|-
TGTGCCAGCAGTTCCCCGGGTGCAACTAATGAAAAACTGTTTTTT
CASSSPGATNEKLFF
>TRBV9|TRBD2|TRBJ2-5|-
TGTGCCAGCAGCGTAGGGGGGGGCTTTAGCGGGAGGTTAGAGACCCAGTACTTC
CASSVGGGFSGRLETQYF
>TRBV2|TRBD1|TRBJ1-4|once
TGTGCCAGCACCATCACAGGGGGCTGGAATGAAAAACTGTTTTTT
CASTITGGWNEKLFF
>TRBV15|TRBD1|TRBJ2-6|-
TGTGCCACCAGCCAACGGACAGGGGGCTATGCTGGGGCCAACGTCCTGACTTTC
CATSQRTGGYAGANVLTF
>TRBV7-9|-|TRBJ1-2|-
TGTGCCAGCAGCTTTGAAGGGGTGATTGGCTACACCTTC
CASSFEGVIGYTF
>TRBV29-1|-|TRBJ2-2|-
TGCAGCGTAGGAACAGCGAACACCGGGGAGCTGTTTTTT
CSVGTANTGELFF
>TRBV2|TRBD2|TRBJ2-1|once
TGTGCCAGCAGTGGGGGGACTAGCGGGAGTGGTAAGCAGTTCTTC
CASSGGTSGSGKQFF
>TRBV30|TRBD1|TRBJ1-1|-
TGTGCCTGGAGTGTACGTTGGACAGGGAGGCCCACTGAAGCTTTCTTT
CAWSVRWTGRPTEAFF
>TRBV12-3/TRBV12-4|-|TRBJ1-1|-
TGTGCCAGCAGTTTGGGGACACGGGCTGCTTTCTTT
CASSLGTRAAFF
>TRBV21-1|-|TRBJ2-1|once
TGTGCCAGCAGCAAAATGGGCCCACACAATGAGCAGTTCTTC
CASSKMGPHNEQFF
>TRBV6-4|TRBD1|TRBJ2-2|-
TGTGCCAGCAGTGACTCGACAGGGACGAACACCGGGGAGCTGTTTTTT
CASSDSTGTNTGELFF
>TRBV24-1|TRBD2|TRBJ2-1|-
TGTGCCACCAGTGAGATTAGCGGGATTGAGCAGTTCTTC
CATSEISGIEQFF
>TRBV28|-|TRBJ1-1|-
TGTGCCAGCTCAATGAACACTGAAGCTTTCTTT
CASSMNTEAFF
>TRBV19|-|TRBJ2-7|-
TGTGCCAGTAGTCCTACGACGGCGGCCTACGAGCAGTACTTC
CASSPTTAAYEQYF
>TRBV7-9|-|TRBJ2-7|-
TGTGCCAGCAGCTTAGCGGGAGTGAGCAGCTCCTACGAGCAGTACTTC
CASSLAGVSSSYEQYF
>TRBV11-2|-|TRBJ2-7|-
TGTGCCAGCAGCTTAGGACTGACCTACGAGCAGTACTTC
CASSLGLTYEQYF
>TRBV6-5|-|TRBJ2-2|-
TGTGCCAGCACCCGGGGGGCGCGGGGAACCGGGGAGCTGTTTTTT
CASTRGARGTGELFF
>TRBV7-2|TRBD1|TRBJ1-2|-
TGTGCCAGCAGCTTAGTTGGGACAGGCGGCGATGGCTACACCTTC
CASSLVGTGGDGYTF
>TRBV4-1|-|TRBJ1-5|-
TGCGCCAGCAGCACACACGGGGGGGTGGCTCAGCCCCAGCATTTT
CASSTHGGVAQPQHF
>TRBV27|TRBD1|TRBJ2-3|-
TGTGCCAGCAGGACAGGGGCAGATACGCAGTATTTT
CASRTGADTQYF